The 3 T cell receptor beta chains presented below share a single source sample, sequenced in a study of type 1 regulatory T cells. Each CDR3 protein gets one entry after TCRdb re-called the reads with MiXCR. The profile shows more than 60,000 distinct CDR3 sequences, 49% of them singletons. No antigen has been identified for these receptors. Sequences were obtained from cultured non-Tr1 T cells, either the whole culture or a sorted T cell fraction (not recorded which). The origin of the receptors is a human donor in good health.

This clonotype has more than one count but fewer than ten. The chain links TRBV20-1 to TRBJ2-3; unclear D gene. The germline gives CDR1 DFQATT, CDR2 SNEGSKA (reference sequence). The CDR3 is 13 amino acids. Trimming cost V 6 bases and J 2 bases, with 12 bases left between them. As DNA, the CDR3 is TGCAGTGCCCTAAAAGAGATCACAGATACGCAGTATTTT. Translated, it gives CSALKEITDTQYF.

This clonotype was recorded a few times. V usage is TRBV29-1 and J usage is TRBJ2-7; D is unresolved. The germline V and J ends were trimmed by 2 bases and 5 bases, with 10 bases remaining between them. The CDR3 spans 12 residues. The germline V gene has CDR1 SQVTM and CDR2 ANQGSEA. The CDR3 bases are TGCAGCGTTGAAACGGATCGGGACGAGCAGTACTTC. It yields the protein CSVETDRDEQYF.

In DNA, the CDR3 is TGTGCCAGCAGCCCCGGGGGGAGAGGTGGTCCGAATGAGCAGTTCTTC. Its translation: CASSPGGRGGPNEQFF. The chain recombines TRBV9 with TRBJ2-1; 7 nucleotides align to TRBD2. The CDR3 spans 16 residues. The junction had 14 bases not matched to a gene; V was cut back by 4 bases and J by 7 bases. The germline V gene has CDR1 SGDLS and CDR2 YYNGEE.